This entry concerns a single T cell receptor (beta chain). TCRdb re-called the reads with MiXCR, one entry per CDR3 protein. There are about 450,000 distinct CDR3 sequences in the sample; roughly 30% occur only once, and roughly an eighth lies in the top ten. This CDR3 is built from 12 residues. Per the germline V gene, CDR1 is SEHNR and CDR2 is FQNEAQ (reference sequence). V shed 3 bases and J shed 4 bases, with 5 bases lying between them. This sample is part of a study of T cell repertoires in cytomegalovirus infection. Study as a whole: An indication of both CMV infection and matching HLA type came from public TCR beta signatures.

This chain uses TRBV7-9 with TRBJ2-3; D is unclear. The sample was PBMCs. The receptor's source is a human donor in good health (CMV status not recorded). Some clones in this sample may be carry-over from other donors' samples. Written as DNA, the CDR3 is TGTGCCAGCAGCTTCAACCCAGATACGCAGTATTTT. Translating gives CASSFNPDTQYF.